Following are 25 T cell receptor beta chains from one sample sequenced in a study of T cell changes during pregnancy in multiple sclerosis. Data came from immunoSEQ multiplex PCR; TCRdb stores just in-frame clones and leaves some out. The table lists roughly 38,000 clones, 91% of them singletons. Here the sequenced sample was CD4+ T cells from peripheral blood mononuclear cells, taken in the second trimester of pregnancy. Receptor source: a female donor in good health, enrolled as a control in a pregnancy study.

The CDR3 is CSVVAGLHKNIQYF. In nucleotides, the CDR3 is TGCAGCGTTGTAGCGGGGCTTCACAAAAACATTCAGTACTTC. The V gene is TRBV29-1, the J gene TRBJ2-4; 8 positions agree with TRBD2. The CDR3 length is 14 residues. Germline CDR1 reads SQVTM; CDR2 reads ANQGSEA. After removal of 4 bases from V and 3 bases from J, the junction contained 5 bases not matched to a gene. Together with reference TRBV29-1 and TRBJ2-4, the CDR3 gives the full variable domain: SAVISQKPSRDICQRGTSLTIQCQVDSQVTMMFWYRQQPGQSLTLIATANQGSEATYESGFVIDKFPISRPNLTFSTLTVSNMSPEDSSIYLCSVVAGLHKNIQYFGAGTRLSVL.

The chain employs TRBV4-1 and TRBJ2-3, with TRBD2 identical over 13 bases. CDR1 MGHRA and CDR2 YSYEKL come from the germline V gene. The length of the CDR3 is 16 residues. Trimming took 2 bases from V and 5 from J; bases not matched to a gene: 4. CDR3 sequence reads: CASSQTRTSGGDTQYF. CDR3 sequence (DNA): TGCGCCAGCAGCCAAACTCGGACTAGCGGGGGAGATACGCAGTATTTT.

DNA for the CDR3: TGCGCCAGCAGCTTGACAGGGGCCAACTCTGGAAACACCATATATTTT. It encodes CASSLTGANSGNTIYF. The chain joins TRBV5-1 to TRBJ1-3; 7 nucleotides line up with TRBD1. CDR1 and CDR2 (germline): SGHRS, YFSETQ. J was trimmed by 0 bases and V by 1 base; bases with no gene match: 4. The CDR3 spans 16 residues.

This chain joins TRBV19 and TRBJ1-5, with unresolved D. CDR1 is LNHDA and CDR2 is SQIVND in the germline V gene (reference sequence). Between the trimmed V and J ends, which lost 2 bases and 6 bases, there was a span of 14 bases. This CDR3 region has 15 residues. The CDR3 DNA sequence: TGTGCCAGTAGTATAACGGGGTGGAGATCTCAGCCCCAGCATTTT. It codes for CASSITGWRSQPQHF.

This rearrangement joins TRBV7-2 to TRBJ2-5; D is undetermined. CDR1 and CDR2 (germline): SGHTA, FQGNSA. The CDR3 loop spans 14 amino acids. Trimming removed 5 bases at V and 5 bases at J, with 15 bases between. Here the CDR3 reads CASSHYLDSETQYF. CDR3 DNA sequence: TGTGCCAGCAGCCATTACCTAGACTCGGAGACCCAGTACTTC. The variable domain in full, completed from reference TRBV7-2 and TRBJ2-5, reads GAGVSQSPSNKVTEKGKDVELRCDPISGHTALYWYRQSLGQGLEFLIYFQGNSAPDKSGLPSDRFSAERTGGSVSTLTIQRTQQEDSAVYLCASSHYLDSETQYFGPGTRLLVL.

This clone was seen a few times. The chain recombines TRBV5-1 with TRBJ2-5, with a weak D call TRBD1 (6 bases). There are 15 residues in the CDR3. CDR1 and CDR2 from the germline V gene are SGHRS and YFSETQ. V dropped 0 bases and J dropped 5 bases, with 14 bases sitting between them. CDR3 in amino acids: CASSLGLGAGETQYF. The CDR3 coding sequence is TGCGCCAGCAGCTTGGGACTGGGGGCTGGGGAGACCCAGTACTTC. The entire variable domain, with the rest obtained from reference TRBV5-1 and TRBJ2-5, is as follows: KAGVTQTPRYLIKTRGQQVTLSCSPISGHRSVSWYQQTPGQGLQFLFEYFSETQRNKGNFPGRFSGRQFSNSRSEMNVSTLELGDSALYLCASSLGLGAGETQYFGPGTRLLVL.

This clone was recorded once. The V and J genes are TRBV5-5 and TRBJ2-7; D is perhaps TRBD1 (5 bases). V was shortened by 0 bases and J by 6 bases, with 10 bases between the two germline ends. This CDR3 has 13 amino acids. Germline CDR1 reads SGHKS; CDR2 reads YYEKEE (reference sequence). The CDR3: CASSLGQGIEQYF. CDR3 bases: TGTGCCAGCAGCTTGGGCCAGGGAATCGAGCAGTACTTC.

DNA for the CDR3: TGTGCCAGCAGCTTCTGGACAGGCACAGATACGCAGTATTTT. Translation: CASSFWTGTDTQYF. The V call is TRBV13, the J call TRBJ2-3; a weak D match, TRBD1 (6 bases). The CDR3 sequence is 14 residues long. The germline V gene has CDR1 PRHDT and CDR2 FYEKMQ (reference sequence). V gave up 3 bases and J gave up 1 base, with 8 bases separating them.

This chain's CDR3 is CASSYRRGITEAFF. CDR3 sequence (DNA): TGTGCCAGCAGTTACCGGCGAGGGATCACTGAAGCTTTCTTT. The V and J genes are TRBV6-5 and TRBJ1-1; D gene uncertain. Germline V lookup: CDR1 MNHEY, CDR2 SVGAGI. The CDR3 is 14 amino acids. Trimming left V 2 bases short and J 4 bases short, with 11 bases between.

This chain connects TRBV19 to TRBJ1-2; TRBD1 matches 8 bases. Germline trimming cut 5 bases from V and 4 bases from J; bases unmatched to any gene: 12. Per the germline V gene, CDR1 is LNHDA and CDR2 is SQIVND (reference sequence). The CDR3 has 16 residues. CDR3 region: CASSYPTGQGRYGYTF. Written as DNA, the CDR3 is TGTGCCAGTAGTTACCCCACCGGACAGGGCCGCTATGGCTACACCTTC. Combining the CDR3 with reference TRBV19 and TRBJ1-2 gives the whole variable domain DGGITQSPKYLFRKEGQNVTLSCEQNLNHDAMYWYRQDPGQGLRLIYYSQIVNDFQKGDIAEGYSVSREKKESFPLTVTSAQKNPTAFYLCASSYPTGQGRYGYTFGSGTRLTVV.

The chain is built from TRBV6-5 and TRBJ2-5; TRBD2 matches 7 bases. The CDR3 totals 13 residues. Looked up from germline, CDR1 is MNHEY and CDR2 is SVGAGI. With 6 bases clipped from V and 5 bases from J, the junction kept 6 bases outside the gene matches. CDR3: CASSPTSSETQYF. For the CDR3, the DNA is TGTGCCAGCAGCCCGACTAGCTCGGAGACCCAGTACTTC.

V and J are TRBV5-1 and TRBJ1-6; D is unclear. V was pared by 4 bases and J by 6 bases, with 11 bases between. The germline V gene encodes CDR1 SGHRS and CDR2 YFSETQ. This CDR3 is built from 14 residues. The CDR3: CASSLSLSNSPLHF. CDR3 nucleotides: TGCGCCAGCAGCCTGTCCCTTTCTAATTCACCCCTCCACTTT.

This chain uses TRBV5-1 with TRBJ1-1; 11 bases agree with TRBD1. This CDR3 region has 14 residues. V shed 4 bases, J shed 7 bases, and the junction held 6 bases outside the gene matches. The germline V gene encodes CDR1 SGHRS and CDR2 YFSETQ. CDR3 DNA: TGCGCCAGCAGCCTAGGACAGGGGGCGGGTGAAGCTTTCTTT. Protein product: CASSLGQGAGEAFF.

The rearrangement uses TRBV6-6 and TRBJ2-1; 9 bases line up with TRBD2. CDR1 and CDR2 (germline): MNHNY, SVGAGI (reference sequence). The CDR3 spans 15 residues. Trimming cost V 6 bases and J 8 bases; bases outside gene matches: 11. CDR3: CASSREAGGIDEQFF. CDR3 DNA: TGTGCCAGCAGCAGAGAAGCGGGAGGAATAGATGAGCAGTTCTTC.

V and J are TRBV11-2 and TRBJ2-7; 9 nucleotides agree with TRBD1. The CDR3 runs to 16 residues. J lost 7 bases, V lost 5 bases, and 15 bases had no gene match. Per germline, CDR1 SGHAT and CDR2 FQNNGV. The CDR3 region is CASSDWGGTGNGEQYF. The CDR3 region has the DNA TGTGCCAGCAGCGATTGGGGAGGGACAGGGAATGGGGAGCAGTACTTC.

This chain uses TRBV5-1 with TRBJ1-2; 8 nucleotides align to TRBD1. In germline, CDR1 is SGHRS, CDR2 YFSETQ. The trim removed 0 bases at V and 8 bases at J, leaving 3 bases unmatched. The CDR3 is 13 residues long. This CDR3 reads CASSLGQGSGYTF. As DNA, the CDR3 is TGCGCCAGCAGCTTGGGACAGGGGAGCGGCTACACCTTC.

The CDR3 loop is CASSSQGAGGSREKLFF. The CDR3 coding sequence is TGTGCCAGCTCATCCCAGGGGGCAGGGGGCTCAAGAGAAAAACTGTTTTTT. This chain connects TRBV7-8 to TRBJ1-4; 8 positions match TRBD1. Germline V lookup: CDR1 SGHVS, CDR2 FQNEAQ. This CDR3 spans 17 amino acids. Trimming cost V 8 bases and J 8 bases; bases outside gene matches: 19.

CDR3 amino acids: CAMNLAGVLPDTQYF. The DNA for the CDR3 is TGTGCCATGAACCTAGCGGGAGTTCTCCCGGATACGCAGTATTTT. The chain has TRBV2 and TRBJ2-3; TRBD2 matches 10 bases. V was pared by 10 bases and J by 6 bases, with 13 bases of the junction left unmatched. CDR3 length: 15 amino acids. Germline assignment: CDR1 SNHLY and CDR2 FYNNEI.

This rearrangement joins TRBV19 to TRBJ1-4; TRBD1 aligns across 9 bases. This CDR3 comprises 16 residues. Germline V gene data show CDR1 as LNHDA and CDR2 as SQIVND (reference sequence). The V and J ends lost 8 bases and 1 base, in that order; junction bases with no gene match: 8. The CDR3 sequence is CASSPGQGGTNEKLFF. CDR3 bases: TGTGCCAGTTCGCCGGGACAGGGTGGAACTAATGAAAAACTGTTTTTT.

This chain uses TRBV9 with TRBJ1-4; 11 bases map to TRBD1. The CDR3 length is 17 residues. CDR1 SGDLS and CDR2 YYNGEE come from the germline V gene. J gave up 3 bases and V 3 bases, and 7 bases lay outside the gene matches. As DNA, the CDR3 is TGTGCCAGCAGCGAGAGGACAGGGGGCGGGTCTAATGAAAAACTGTTTTTT. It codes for CASSERTGGGSNEKLFF.

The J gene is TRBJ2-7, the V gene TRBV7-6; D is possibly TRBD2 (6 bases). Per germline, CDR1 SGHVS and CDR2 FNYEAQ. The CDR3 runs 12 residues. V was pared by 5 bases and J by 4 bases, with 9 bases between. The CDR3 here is CASSLGTYEQYF. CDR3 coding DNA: TGTGCCAGCAGCCTCGGGACTTACGAGCAGTACTTC.

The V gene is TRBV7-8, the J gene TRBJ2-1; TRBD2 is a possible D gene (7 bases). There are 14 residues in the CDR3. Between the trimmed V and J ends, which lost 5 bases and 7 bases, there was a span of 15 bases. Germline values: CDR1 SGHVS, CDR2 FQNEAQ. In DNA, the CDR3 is TGTGCCAGCAGCCCCGAGGGGGGGCGGAATGAGCAGTTCTTC. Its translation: CASSPEGGRNEQFF.

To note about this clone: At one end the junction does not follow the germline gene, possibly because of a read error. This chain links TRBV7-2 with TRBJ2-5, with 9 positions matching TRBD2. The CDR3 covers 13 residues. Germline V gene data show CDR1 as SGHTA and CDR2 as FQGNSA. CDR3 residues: CASSLGFSSGDDF. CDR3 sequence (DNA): TGTGCCAGCAGCTTAGGGTTTTCTAGCGGGGATGACTTC.

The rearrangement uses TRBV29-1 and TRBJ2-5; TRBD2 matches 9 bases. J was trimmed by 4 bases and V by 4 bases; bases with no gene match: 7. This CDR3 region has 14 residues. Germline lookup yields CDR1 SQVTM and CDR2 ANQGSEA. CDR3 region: CSVGPGLAGETQYF. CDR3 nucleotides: TGCAGCGTTGGACCGGGACTAGCCGGAGAGACCCAGTACTTC.

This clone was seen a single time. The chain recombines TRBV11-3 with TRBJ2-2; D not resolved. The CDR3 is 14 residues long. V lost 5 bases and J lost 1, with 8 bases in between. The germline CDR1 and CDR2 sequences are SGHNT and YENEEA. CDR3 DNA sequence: TGTGCCAGCAGCCCCCGACAGAACACCGGGGAGCTGTTTTTT. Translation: CASSPRQNTGELFF.